Detailed here is one T cell receptor beta chain. The sample is drawn from a study of blood T cells in healthy people across ages. The authors ran a second PCR of about 6 to 11 cycles using a sample-barcoded 5' primer and a J-beta primer mix. TCRdb reanalysed the 5' RACE reads using MiXCR and keeps one entry per CDR3 protein. The table lists approximately 2,000,000 distinct CDR3 sequences, about two fifths of them singletons. V was cut by 3 bases and J by 7 bases, with 7 bases left in between. Germline-derived CDR1 and CDR2 are MRHNA and SNTAGT. The CDR3 runs to 13 residues. The chain combines TRBV6-4 with TRBJ1-6; no clear D gene. The sequenced sample consisted of blood. This receptor was taken from a human donor in good health. This CDR3 reads CASSEIQNSPLHF. CDR3 nucleotides: TGTGCCAGCAGTGAAATCCAAAATTCACCCCTCCACTTT.